This T cell receptor (beta chain) is drawn from a study of blood T cells in healthy people across ages. Study findings and constraints: Long-lived and aged donors differed, with more naive CD4+ cells and higher diversity in the long-lived. Considered underestimates were the diversity estimates obtained from one million T cells.

A J-beta primer mix and a sample-barcoded 5' primer were used in a second PCR of about 7 to 12 cycles. TCRdb re-analysed the 5' RACE reads in MiXCR, keeping a single row per CDR3 protein. There are roughly 1,800,000 distinct CDR3 sequences in the sample; about 50% occur only once, and 2% to 2.5% lies in the top ten. With regard to this clonotype: Its antigen is not known.

Germline CDR1 MGHRA, CDR2 YSYEKL. The CDR3 contains 14 residues. V was cut by 7 bases and J by 0 bases, with 11 bases left in between. This chain links TRBV4-1 with TRBJ2-3; D gene unclear. The receptor was isolated from a middle-aged woman in good health. The sequenced sample consisted of blood. The CDR3, as DNA: TGCGCCAGCACTTCTCAGGCTAGCACAGATACGCAGTATTTT. Protein sequence: CASTSQASTDTQYF.